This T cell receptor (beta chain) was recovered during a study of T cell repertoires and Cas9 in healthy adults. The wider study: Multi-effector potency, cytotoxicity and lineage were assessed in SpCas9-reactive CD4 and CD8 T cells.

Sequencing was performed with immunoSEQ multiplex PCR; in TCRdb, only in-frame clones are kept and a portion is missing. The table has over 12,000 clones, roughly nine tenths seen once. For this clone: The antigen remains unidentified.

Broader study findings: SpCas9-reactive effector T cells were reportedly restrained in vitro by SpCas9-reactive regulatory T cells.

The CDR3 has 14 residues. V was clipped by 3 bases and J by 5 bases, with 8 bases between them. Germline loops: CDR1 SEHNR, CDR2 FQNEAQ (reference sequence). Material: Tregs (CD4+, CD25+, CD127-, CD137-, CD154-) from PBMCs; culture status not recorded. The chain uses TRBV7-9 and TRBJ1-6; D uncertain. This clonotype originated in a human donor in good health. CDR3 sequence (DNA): TGTGCCAGCAGCTTGGGCCAGGATAATTCACCCCTCCACTTT. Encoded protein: CASSLGQDNSPLHF.